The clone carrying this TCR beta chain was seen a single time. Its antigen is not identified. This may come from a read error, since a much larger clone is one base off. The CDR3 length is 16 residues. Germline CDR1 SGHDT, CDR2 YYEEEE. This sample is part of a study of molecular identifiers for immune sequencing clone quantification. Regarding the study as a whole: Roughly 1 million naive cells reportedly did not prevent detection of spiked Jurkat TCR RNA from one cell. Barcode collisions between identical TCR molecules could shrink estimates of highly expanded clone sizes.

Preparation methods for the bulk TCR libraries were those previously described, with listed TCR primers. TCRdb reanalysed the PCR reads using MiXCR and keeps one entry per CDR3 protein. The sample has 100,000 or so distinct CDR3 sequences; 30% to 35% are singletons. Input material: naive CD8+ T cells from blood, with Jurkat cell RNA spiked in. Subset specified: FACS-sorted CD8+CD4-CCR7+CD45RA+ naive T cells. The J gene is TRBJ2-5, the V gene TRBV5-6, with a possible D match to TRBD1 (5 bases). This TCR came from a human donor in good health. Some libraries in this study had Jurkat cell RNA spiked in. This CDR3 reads CASSLRVRASQEAQYF. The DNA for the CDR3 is TGTGCCAGCAGCTTGCGAGTCAGGGCCAGTCAAGAGGCCCAGTACTTC.